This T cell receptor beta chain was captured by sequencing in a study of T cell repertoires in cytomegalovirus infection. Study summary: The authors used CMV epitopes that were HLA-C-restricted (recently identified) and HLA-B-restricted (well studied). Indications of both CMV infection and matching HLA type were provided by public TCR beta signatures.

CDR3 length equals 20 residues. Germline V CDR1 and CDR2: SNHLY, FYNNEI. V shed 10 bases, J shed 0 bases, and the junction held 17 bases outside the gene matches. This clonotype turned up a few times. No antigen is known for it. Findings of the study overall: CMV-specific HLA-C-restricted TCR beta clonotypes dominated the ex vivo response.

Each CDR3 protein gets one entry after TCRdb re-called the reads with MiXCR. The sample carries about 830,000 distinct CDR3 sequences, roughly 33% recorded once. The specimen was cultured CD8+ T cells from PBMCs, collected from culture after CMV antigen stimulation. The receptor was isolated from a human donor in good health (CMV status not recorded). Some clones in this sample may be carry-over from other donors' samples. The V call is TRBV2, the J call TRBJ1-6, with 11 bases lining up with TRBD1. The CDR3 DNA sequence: TGTGCCACCCTCCGGGGACAGGGGGACTCAAGGAGCTCCTATAATTCACCCCTCCACTTT. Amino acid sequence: CATLRGQGDSRSSYNSPLHF.